A selection of T cell receptor beta chains follows, all from one sample in a study of blood T cell repertoires in COVID-19. Produced via immunoSEQ multiplex PCR; TCRdb's table is partial and in-frame only. This table holds around 250,000 clones, 86% found once. The specimen was PBMCs or T cells enriched from blood (not recorded which). The receptors derive from a man between 18 and 35 years old who had recovered from COVID-19. The CDR3 runs from the conserved cysteine through the conserved F or W. A D gene is named only where the DNA matches it firmly. Expanded clones are given a class, and other clones once, few, many or no size at all.

>TRBV19|-|-|TRBJ2-6
CASSIPGSGANVLTF
TGTGCCAGTAGTATACCCGGGTCCGGGGCCAACGTCCTGACTTTC
>TRBV29-1|TRBD1|-|TRBJ1-1
CSGGTGSGTEAFF
TGCAGCGGAGGGACAGGGAGTGGCACTGAAGCTTTCTTT
>TRBV6-5|TRBD1|-|TRBJ1-2
CASYTGERDYGYTF
TGTGCCAGCTACACAGGGGAGAGGGACTATGGCTACACCTTC
>TRBV4-1|-|-|TRBJ1-6
CASSFPGRHSPLHF
TGCGCCAGCTCTTTCCCAGGGAGGCATTCACCCCTCCACTTT
>TRBV11-2|TRBD2|-|TRBJ2-7
CASSYLAGEVYEQYF
TGTGCCAGCAGCTATTTAGCGGGAGAGGTATACGAGCAGTACTTC
>TRBV12-3/TRBV12-4|-|-|TRBJ2-7
CASCGRAYEQYF
TGTGCCAGCTGCGGGCGTGCCTACGAGCAGTACTTC
>TRBV28|-|few|TRBJ1-5
CASSSDRSNQPQHF
TGTGCCAGCAGTTCCGACAGGAGCAATCAGCCCCAGCATTTT
>TRBV5-4|-|-|TRBJ2-1
CASTRTQRQGSYNEQFF
TGTGCCAGCACCCGGACACAAAGACAAGGCTCCTACAATGAGCAGTTCTTC
>TRBV5-1|-|-|TRBJ2-1
CASSQTDITYNEQFF
TGCGCCAGCAGCCAAACAGACATAACCTACAATGAGCAGTTCTTC
>TRBV12-3/TRBV12-4|-|-|TRBJ2-5
CASSLTSGETQYF
TGTGCCAGCAGTCTAACTTCGGGGGAGACCCAGTACTTC
>TRBV9|TRBD2|-|TRBJ2-7
CASSLSGVGSYEQYF
TGTGCCAGCAGTTTAAGCGGGGTGGGGAGCTACGAGCAGTACTTC
>TRBV6-1|TRBD2|-|TRBJ2-7
CASSEGGSYEQYF
TGTGCCAGCAGTGAGGGGGGGTCCTACGAGCAGTACTTC
>TRBV10-2|TRBD1|-|TRBJ2-7
CASAQGGSSYEQYF
TGCGCCAGTGCACAGGGGGGAAGCTCCTACGAGCAGTACTTC
>TRBV3-1/TRBV3-2|-|-|TRBJ2-5
CASSRRDYGTQETQYF
TGTGCCAGCAGCCGCCGAGACTACGGAACCCAAGAGACCCAGTACTTC
>TRBV3-1/TRBV3-2|TRBD1|once|TRBJ1-2
CASSQLDRANYGYTF
TGTGCCAGCAGCCAGTTGGACAGGGCTAACTATGGCTACACCTTC
>TRBV3-1/TRBV3-2|-|-|TRBJ2-6
CASSQDISSGANVLTF
TGTGCCAGCAGCCAAGATATCAGCTCTGGGGCCAACGTCCTGACTTTC
>TRBV7-2|-|-|TRBJ2-1
CASSLVGRDSNEQFF
TGTGCCAGCAGCCTAGTTGGCCGGGATTCCAATGAGCAGTTCTTC
>TRBV6-5|-|-|TRBJ2-7
CASSYGAKPGGYEQYF
TGTGCCAGCAGTTACGGGGCCAAACCCGGTGGATACGAGCAGTACTTC
>TRBV5-6|TRBD1|-|TRBJ1-2
CASSDTGGNGYTF
TGTGCCAGCAGCGACACAGGGGGTAATGGCTACACCTTC
>TRBV18|TRBD1|-|TRBJ2-7
CASSPRTGEREQYF
TGTGCCAGCTCACCACGGACAGGGGAGCGGGAGCAGTACTTC
>TRBV12-3/TRBV12-4|-|-|TRBJ1-1
CASSWAGTEAFF
TGTGCCAGCAGCTGGGCTGGAACTGAAGCTTTCTTT
>TRBV10-3|-|-|TRBJ2-5
CAISPSEQETQYF
TGTGCCATCAGTCCTAGCGAGCAAGAGACCCAGTACTTC
>TRBV12-3/TRBV12-4|-|-|TRBJ2-7
CASSLRSYEQYF
TGTGCCAGCAGTCTAAGAAGCTACGAGCAGTACTTC
>TRBV28|TRBD2|-|TRBJ2-1
CASSFASGRGNEQFF
TGTGCCAGCAGTTTTGCTAGCGGGAGAGGAAATGAGCAGTTCTTC
>TRBV27|TRBD1|-|TRBJ1-6
CASSPDRGRLKDPGADSPLHF
TGTGCCAGCAGTCCGGACAGGGGGCGACTCAAGGATCCCGGCGCGGATTCACCCCTCCACTTT
>TRBV5-4|-|-|TRBJ1-2
CASSGKGVSYGYTF
TGTGCCAGCAGCGGGAAAGGGGTTAGCTATGGCTACACCTTC
>TRBV6-1|TRBD1|-|TRBJ1-5
CASSERGRLDQPQHF
TGTGCCAGCAGTGAAAGGGGGCGTTTGGATCAGCCCCAGCATTTT
>TRBV7-3|-|-|TRBJ2-2
CASSLNGGTGELFF
TGTGCCAGCAGCTTAAATGGCGGTACCGGGGAGCTGTTTTTT
>TRBV5-5|-|once|TRBJ1-1
CASSYAQGPMNTEAFF
TGTGCCAGCAGCTACGCACAGGGACCTATGAACACTGAAGCTTTCTTT
>TRBV18|-|-|TRBJ1-2
CASSPRDGTPNYGYTF
TGTGCCAGCTCACCACGGGACGGGACTCCTAACTATGGCTACACCTTC
>TRBV3-1/TRBV3-2|TRBD1|-|TRBJ1-1
CASSYQGAGNTEAFF
TGTGCCAGCAGCTACCAGGGGGCTGGGAACACTGAAGCTTTCTTT
>TRBV4-1|TRBD2|-|TRBJ2-3
CASSQDFLGGMGDTQYF
TGCGCCAGCAGCCAAGATTTTTTGGGGGGGATGGGGGATACGCAGTATTTT
>TRBV6-1|-|-|TRBJ1-6
CASSQHSPNSPLHF
TGTGCCAGCAGTCAACACAGCCCTAATTCACCCCTCCACTTT
>TRBV18|TRBD1|-|TRBJ2-7
CASSQVTGGEDEQYF
TGTGCCAGCTCACAAGTGACAGGGGGAGAAGACGAGCAGTACTTC
>TRBV28|-|-|TRBJ2-2
CASTTSYGVGELFF
TGTGCCAGCACCACGTCGTACGGGGTCGGGGAGCTGTTTTTT
>TRBV12-3/TRBV12-4|-|-|TRBJ2-7
CASSTTRYEQYF
TGTGCCAGCAGTACGACACGCTACGAGCAGTACTTC
>TRBV6-1|-|-|TRBJ1-2
CASSDSGLANYGYTF
TGTGCCAGCAGTGATTCCGGGTTAGCTAACTATGGCTACACCTTC
>TRBV5-4|TRBD2|once|TRBJ2-1
CASSSSGKSYNEQFF
TGTGCCAGCAGCTCTAGCGGGAAAAGTTACAATGAGCAGTTCTTC
>TRBV5-1|TRBD1|-|TRBJ1-1
CASRMGQRNTEAFF
TGCGCCAGCAGAATGGGACAGCGGAACACTGAAGCTTTCTTT
>TRBV7-2|-|-|TRBJ2-3
CASSVSGPETQYF
TGTGCCAGCAGCGTGTCGGGTCCGGAGACGCAGTATTTT
>TRBV11-2|-|-|TRBJ2-3
CASSTRRTGTDTQYF
TGTGCCAGCAGCACACGGCGGACAGGCACAGATACGCAGTATTTT
>TRBV27|-|-|TRBJ1-1
CASSSLGLNTEAFF
TGTGCCAGCAGTTCTCTGGGCCTGAACACTGAAGCTTTCTTT
>TRBV5-1|TRBD1|-|TRBJ2-2
CASSLVSSRDSNTGELFF
TGCGCCAGCAGCTTGGTGTCTTCCCGGGACAGTAACACCGGGGAGCTGTTTTTT
>TRBV5-1|-|-|TRBJ1-2
CASSEGHRYTF
TGCGCCAGCAGCGAGGGACATCGCTACACCTTC
>TRBV27|-|many|TRBJ2-7
CASSPHDRPYEQYF
TGTGCCAGCAGTCCCCACGACAGACCCTACGAGCAGTACTTC
>TRBV6-7|-|-|TRBJ1-4
CASSLPWREGCEKLFF
TGTGCCAGCAGCCTACCCTGGAGGGAGGGGTGTGAAAAACTGTTTTTT
>TRBV7-9|-|few|TRBJ1-5
CASSFRGSDQPQHF
TGTGCCAGCAGCTTCAGGGGATCGGATCAGCCCCAGCATTTT